This T cell receptor beta chain came from a study of CD8+CD57+ T cells in acquired aplastic anemia. Study-wide context: Average DNA yield from sorted CD4+ and CD8+ cells was 3.2 ug. Broader study findings: Patients showed no significant difference from controls in CD8+ Simpson's diversity. About 30 CD8+ CDR3 sequences occurred in both the patients and the controls.

A remark on this clonotype: Its specificity is unknown.

There are 14 residues in the CDR3. CDR1 is LNHNV, CDR2 YYDKDF, per germline (reference sequence). With 1 base removed from V and 0 bases from J, the gap between germline ends came to 6 bases. TCR beta VDJ and CDR3 profiling used genomic DNA as template. Using its own MiXCR run on the reads, TCRdb lists one record per CDR3 protein. This sample has tens of thousands of distinct CDR3 sequences; approximately 72% occur once, and the top ten carry around 36%. The clonotype originates from a human donor in good health, serving as a control. Sequencing used sorted CD4+, CD8+, or CD8+CD57+ T cells (not recorded which) from PBMCs. The V gene is TRBV15, the J gene TRBJ1-2; D is undetermined. Written as DNA, the CDR3 is TGTGCCACCAGCAGAGCCATCGCTAACTATGGCTACACCTTC. This codes for CATSRAIANYGYTF. Full variable domain (rest looked up from reference TRBV15 and TRBJ1-2): DAMVIQNPRYQVTQFGKPVTLSCSQTLNHNVMYWYQQKSSQAPKLLFHYYDKDFNNEADTPDNFQSRRPNTSFCFLDIRSPGLGDTAMYLCATSRAIANYGYTFGSGTRLTVV.